These 3 T cell receptor beta chains were all obtained from the same sample, sequenced in a study of T cell responses to AZD1222 COVID-19 vaccine. The protocol was immunoSEQ multiplex PCR, while the TCRdb copy is restricted to in-frame clones and leaves out a portion. Here the sample spans roughly 150,000 clones, about nine tenths being singletons. Here the sequenced sample was peripheral blood, taken on day 0 of AZD1222 vaccination. The receptors shown here come from an adult in good health.

This chain joins TRBV19 and TRBJ2-6; maybe TRBD1 (5 bases). Germline lookup yields CDR1 LNHDA and CDR2 SQIVND (reference sequence). The CDR3 runs to 18 residues. V lost 2 bases to trimming and J lost 0 bases, with 14 bases between them. CDR3 in amino acids: CASSIFAGPYSGANVLTF. Here the CDR3 DNA reads TGTGCCAGTAGTATATTTGCAGGGCCATACTCTGGGGCCAACGTCCTGACTTTC.

The V and J genes are TRBV18 and TRBJ1-5; D ambiguous. CDR1 and CDR2 (germline): KGHSH, LQKENI. The CDR3 covers 13 residues. V lost 3 bases and J 0 bases, leaving 3 bases between the germline ends. In nucleotides, the CDR3 is TGTGCCAGCTCACCCTATAGCAATCAGCCCCAGCATTTT. It yields the protein CASSPYSNQPQHF.

The chain carries TRBV19 and TRBJ1-1; D is unresolved. The V end lost 4 bases, the J end lost 1 base, and 16 bases lay between the germline ends. CDR1 LNHDA and CDR2 SQIVND come from the germline V gene (reference sequence). The CDR3 contains 16 residues. The CDR3 protein is CASSTPNYLGNTEAFF. The DNA for the CDR3 is TGTGCCAGTAGTACGCCCAACTACCTGGGGAACACTGAAGCTTTCTTT.